The T cell receptor (beta chain) under discussion was sequenced for a study of Ad26.COV2.S vaccination and SARS-CoV-2 variants. CDR1 and CDR2 from the germline V gene are LNHDA and SQIVND (reference sequence). V trimming: 5 bases; J trimming: 6 bases; junction bases outside the gene matches: 2. The CDR3 contains 13 residues. Findings and caveats of the study: In vaccinated individuals, spike-specific CD8+ and CD4+ T cell responses reportedly displayed substantial breadth. Placebo recipients and vaccine recipients were similar in non-spike TCR breadth.

Described treatment: 15 to 20 received Ad26.COV2.S at low or high dose, single or two shots; 5 received placebo; per-sample allocation not given. The study sampled participants on day 63 after the first vaccine or placebo injection. Expression of Wuhan-strain SARS-CoV-2 spike came from the Ad26 vector that formed the vaccine. Concerning this clone: Its target is not known.

Assay used: immunoSEQ multiplex PCR; TCRdb lists only in-frame clones, some missing. The data hold just under 250,000 clones, with around 89% observed a single time. This TCR was sampled from a person aged 18-65 years who received the Ad26.COV2.S COVID-19 vaccine or a placebo. The material was peripheral blood, obtained in a trial of Ad26.COV2.S vaccine versus placebo. The chain combines TRBV19 with TRBJ1-4, with 8 bases lining up with TRBD1. CDR3 sequence reads: CASSRTGYEKLFF. CDR3 nucleotides: TGTGCCAGTAGTCGGACAGGGTATGAAAAACTGTTTTTT.